A selection of T cell receptor beta chains follows, all from one sample in a study of cytomegalovirus exposure and HLA in healthy donors. Only in-frame clones appear in the TCRdb table, and some are missing; sequencing was by immunoSEQ multiplex PCR. In the table there are 100,000 to 150,000 clones, over 70% of which are singletons. Sequencing input: PBMCs. These receptors originate from a man in his late teens or twenties in good health and CMV-seropositive. Both conserved end residues are part of each CDR3. Fields, in order: D gene, J gene, clone size, V gene, CDR3 length, CDR3 DNA, CDR3 protein. D genes are given only for firm matches. Size values are once, few and many counts, or a class for expanded clones, and some rows have none.

>.|TRBJ1-3|.|TRBV11-2|13
TGTGCCAGCAGCTCCGGAACTGGGACACCCATATATTTT
CASSSGTGTPIYF
>.|TRBJ1-1|few|TRBV2|11
TGTGCCAGCAGCAAGAACACTGAAGCTTTCTTT
CASSKNTEAFF
>.|TRBJ1-3|.|TRBV2|14
TGTGCCAGCAGTGAATTTTTCTCCGGAAACACCATATATTTT
CASSEFFSGNTIYF
>TRBD1|TRBJ1-2|.|TRBV27|16
TGTGCCAGTAAGACGGCCGGGACAGGGAGTTTTGGGGACTACACCTTC
CASKTAGTGSFGDYTF
>TRBD2|TRBJ2-1|once|TRBV19|15
TGTGCCAGTAATATGGGACTAGCGGGAGGAGGTGAGCAGTTCTTC
CASNMGLAGGGEQFF
>.|TRBJ2-6|.|TRBV2|17
TGTGCCAGCAGTGTAACAGGGAGGGTCACTGGGGCCAACGTCCTGACTTTC
CASSVTGRVTGANVLTF
>.|TRBJ2-7|.|TRBV5-6|14
TGTGCCAGCAGCTTAATCGGAGCTACCTACGAGCAGTACTTC
CASSLIGATYEQYF
>.|TRBJ2-1|.|TRBV4-1|16
TGCGCCAGCAGCCAGACCCTGGGTCGAGGAATCAATGAGCAGTTCTTC
CASSQTLGRGINEQFF
>.|TRBJ2-7|.|TRBV9|14
TGTGCCAGCAGCGTAGCCGGGAGAGGCTACGAGCAGTACTTC
CASSVAGRGYEQYF
>.|TRBJ2-3|.|TRBV12-5|15
TGTGCTAGTGGTTTGGTATGGCTAGGCGGAGATACGCAGTATTTT
CASGLVWLGGDTQYF
>TRBD1|TRBJ2-7|.|TRBV9|15
TGTGCCAGCAGCGTAGGAAGCGACAGGGCCTACGAGCAGTACTTC
CASSVGSDRAYEQYF
>TRBD1|TRBJ1-6|.|TRBV7-9|14
TGTGCCAGCAGCCGGGACAGGGGCCCTTCACCCCTCCACTTT
CASSRDRGPSPLHF
>TRBD1|TRBJ1-1|.|TRBV9|15
TGTGCCAGCAGCCAAACGACAGGGCCCAACACTGAAGCTTTCTTT
CASSQTTGPNTEAFF
>.|TRBJ2-3|once|TRBV6-5|16
TGTGCCAGCAGTTCCGCGGACACCGCTAGCACAGATACGCAGTATTTT
CASSSADTASTDTQYF
>TRBD1|TRBJ1-6|.|TRBV5-1|14
TGCGCCAGCAGCTCGGGACAGTTACCTTCACCCCTCCACTTT
CASSSGQLPSPLHF
>TRBD1|TRBJ2-6|.|TRBV5-1|17
TGCGCCAGCAGCGCGACGACAGGGCACTCTGGGGCCAACGTCCTGACTTTC
CASSATTGHSGANVLTF
>.|TRBJ1-6|.|TRBV27|13
TGTGCCAGCAGTGTGACAGGACGTTCACCTCTCCACTTT
CASSVTGRSPLHF
>TRBD1|TRBJ2-7|.|TRBV5-1|15
TGCGCCAGCAGCTCATCCGGGACAGGGAAAAACGAGCAGTACTTC
CASSSSGTGKNEQYF
>.|TRBJ2-7|few|TRBV7-9|14
TGTGCCAGCAGTAAAGACAGGTATTCCGTCGAGCAGTACTTC
CASSKDRYSVEQYF
>.|TRBJ2-7|.|TRBV7-9|13
TGTGCCAGCAGCTTAGACGGGTCCCCCGAGCAGTACTTC
CASSLDGSPEQYF
>.|TRBJ2-2|.|TRBV5-1|14
TGCGCCAGCAGCCAAGGACAGTCAACCGGGGAGCTGTTTTTT
CASSQGQSTGELFF
>TRBD1|TRBJ2-2|once|TRBV7-6|15
TGTGCCAGCAGTTCGACAGGGTTGAACACCGGGGAGCTGTTTTTT
CASSSTGLNTGELFF
>TRBD1|TRBJ1-2|.|TRBV4-3|14
TGCGCCAGCAGCCCCGAGCAGGGGGCATATGGCTACACCTTC
CASSPEQGAYGYTF
>.|TRBJ1-2|.|TRBV4-3|16
TGCGCCAGCAGCCAAGGACCTGCAGGCGCCCGCTATGGCTACACCTTC
CASSQGPAGARYGYTF
>.|TRBJ1-5|.|TRBV7-7|13
TGTGCCAGCAGCCCTAGCGTGGGTCAGCCCCAGCATTTT
CASSPSVGQPQHF
>.|TRBJ1-2|.|TRBV10-1|13
TGCGCCAGCAGTGGGTCAGGGGAAGGTGGCTACACCTTC
CASSGSGEGGYTF
>TRBD2|TRBJ2-7|once|TRBV4-1|14
TGCGCCAGCGGACCCGGGGGGAGCTCCTACGAGCAGTACTTC
CASGPGGSSYEQYF
>.|TRBJ1-2|.|TRBV14|15
TGTGCCAGCAGCCATGGATCCGGGACTACCTATGGCTACACCTTC
CASSHGSGTTYGYTF
>.|TRBJ2-1|.|TRBV7-9|13
TGTGCTGCGATGAAATCAACGTACAATGAGCAGTTCTTC
CAAMKSTYNEQFF
>TRBD1|TRBJ2-1|.|TRBV9|15
TGTGCCAGCAGCGGGGGACAGTTCGGTGGTAATGAGCAGTTCTTC
CASSGGQFGGNEQFF
>.|TRBJ2-5|.|TRBV21-1|16
TGTGCCAGCCCCACCGCTAGCGGGGGTTACCAAGAGACCCAGTACTTC
CASPTASGGYQETQYF
>.|TRBJ1-5|.|TRBV7-2|14
TGTGCCAGCAGCTTACAGGAGGGCAATCAGCCCCAGCATTTT
CASSLQEGNQPQHF
>TRBD2|TRBJ2-1|.|TRBV5-5|20
TGTGCCAGCAGCCCGAGAAATCGGGGATGGCGGGGGGGATTTTACAATGAGCAGTTCTTC
CASSPRNRGWRGGFYNEQFF
>TRBD2|TRBJ2-7|.|TRBV4-1|18
TGCGCCAGCAGCCAAGAGGAAGGAGCTAGCGGGAGGGAGGACGAGCAGTACTTC
CASSQEEGASGREDEQYF
>TRBD2|TRBJ2-1|.|TRBV9|18
TGTGCCAGCAGCGTATCGGCGTCCCGACTAGCCCCGTACAATGAGCAGTTCTTC
CASSVSASRLAPYNEQFF
>TRBD1|TRBJ1-2|once|TRBV19|11
TGTGCCGTACAGGGGGATGATGGCTACACCTTC
CAVQGDDGYTF
>.|TRBJ2-7|.|TRBV5-4|14
TGTGCCAGCACCATTCCTGGGGGGGGCGACGAGCAGTACTTC
CASTIPGGGDEQYF
>.|TRBJ1-1|.|TRBV6-4|13
TGTGCCAGCAGTCCGACCAGGTCGACTGAAGCTTTCTTT
CASSPTRSTEAFF
>.|TRBJ2-1|.|TRBV12-5|13
TGTGCTAGTGGTTTGGTCGTGACTCTTCCCCAGTTCTTC
CASGLVVTLPQFF
>TRBD1|TRBJ2-6|.|TRBV19|17
TGTGCCAGTAGTATGAACAGGGGAACCTCTGGGGCCAACGTCCTGACTTTC
CASSMNRGTSGANVLTF
>.|TRBJ1-2|.|TRBV10-3|12
TGTGCCATCAGCGGAGTGGACTATGGCTACACCTTC
CAISGVDYGYTF
>.|TRBJ1-2|.|TRBV6-4|15
TGTGCCAGCAGGGTCCGGACAGATTCTAACTTTGGCTACACCTTC
CASRVRTDSNFGYTF
>.|TRBJ2-2|few|TRBV20-1|11
TGCAGTGCTGGACGGGGCGGGGAGCTGTTTTTT
CSAGRGGELFF
>.|TRBJ2-3|.|TRBV15|15
TGTGCCACCAGCAGACAGGGGCAACCCACAGATACGCAGTATTTT
CATSRQGQPTDTQYF
>.|TRBJ2-1|.|TRBV9|13
TGTGCCAGCAGCTATCTGGGTGGAGAGAAGCAGTTCTTC
CASSYLGGEKQFF
>TRBD2|TRBJ2-5|.|TRBV13|16
TGTGCCAGCAGCCCCGCGGGACTAGACGGTACGGAGACCCAGTACTTC
CASSPAGLDGTETQYF
>.|TRBJ2-1|.|TRBV7-2|15
TGTGCCAGCAGGTTGGATATAGCCCCCTACAATGAGCAGTTCTTC
CASRLDIAPYNEQFF
>.|TRBJ2-3|.|TRBV19|12
TGTGCCACCGGACTAAGCACAGATACGCAGTATTTT
CATGLSTDTQYF
>.|TRBJ1-4|.|TRBV30|12
TGTGCCTGGAGTGCCAGAAATGAAAAACTGTTTTTT
CAWSARNEKLFF
>.|TRBJ2-7|.|TRBV10-3|13
TGTGCCATCAGTGAGGGCCTCCACTACGAGCAGTACTTC
CAISEGLHYEQYF
>.|TRBJ2-1|.|TRBV4-3|15
TGCGCCAGCAGCCTTAGGGGTCACGGGGGCAATGAGCAGTTCTTC
CASSLRGHGGNEQFF
>.|TRBJ2-1|.|TRBV14|17
TGTGCCAGCAGCCAAGATGTAGGGTGGGAGAGACCCAATGAGCAGTTCTTC
CASSQDVGWERPNEQFF
>.|TRBJ2-1|.|TRBV20-1|11
TGCAGTGCTAGAGACCGGAGGGAGCAGTTCTTC
CSARDRREQFF
>TRBD1|TRBJ1-1|.|TRBV6-5|14
TGTGCCAGCACCCCGGCGGCGGACAGGACTGAAGCTTTCTTT
CASTPAADRTEAFF
>.|TRBJ2-1|.|TRBV7-2|18
TGTGCCAGCAGCTTAGAACTGGCCGGCGGAGGGAATTACAATGAGCAGTTCTTC
CASSLELAGGGNYNEQFF
>TRBD2|TRBJ2-1|.|TRBV27|16
TGTGCCAGCAGTTTTACAGCGGGAGGATCCTACAATGAGCAGTTCTTC
CASSFTAGGSYNEQFF
>.|TRBJ1-2|.|TRBV30|13
TGTGCCTGGAGTTACGGGATTGGCTATGGCTACACCTTC
CAWSYGIGYGYTF
>.|TRBJ1-5|.|TRBV4-1|17
TGCGCCAGCAGCCAAGGGGCAGGGTGGATAGGCAATCAGCCCCAGCATTTT
CASSQGAGWIGNQPQHF
>TRBD2|TRBJ2-1|.|TRBV9|15
TGTGCCAGCAGCGTTGGGACTAGCGAGTACAATGAGCAGTTCTTC
CASSVGTSEYNEQFF